Described below is a single T cell receptor (beta chain) sequence and its context. This clonotype was seen at least ten times. Its target antigen remains unknown. No much larger clonotype is one base removed from it; base qualities were not supplied. Libraries came from PCR. For sequencing, a NextSeq 500 was employed. Preparation of bulk TCR libraries followed a previously described approach, with the TCR primers listed in Table S5. Total RNA was purified with the Qiagen AllPrep DNA/RNA kit. Reads from multiple sequencing runs of the same library were pooled before analysis. The paper's processing steps were these. Reads were retained only if an exact TCR constant sequence was present, and the retained reads were trimmed to 150 nt and grouped according to their 12-nt molecular barcodes. Reads in each barcode group were sub-clustered using a 15% Levenshtein threshold, and a quality-weighted consensus sequence was built for each RNA molecule. Non-functional sequences were filtered out, along with any lower-count sequence sitting one edit away from another sequence. Based on fitting two negative binomial distributions, any barcode sub-cluster with under 20% of the maximum read count was discarded. The raw public reads went through TCRdb reprocessing: fastp at Q25, MiXCR clone calling, in-frame beta chains kept. Each CDR3 protein gets just one entry, which takes the most common genes and DNA from the rows behind it. These V and J calls rely on TCRdb rather than the paper's analysis. In this sample the table shows approximately 550,000 distinct CDR3 sequences, around 23% of which occur a single time. The top ten constitute around 0.8% of the sample.

The data belong to a study of molecular identifiers for immune sequencing clone quantification (dated by TCRdb to between 2017 and 2018). With regard to the full study: For a replicate experiment, the RNA from either approximately 20,000 or 100,000 naive CD8 T cells was divided into five aliquots, and four of those aliquots went on to sequencing. This methods study benchmarked molecular-identifier clustering-based TCR repertoire sequencing (MIDCIRS) and TCR RNA copy counting, using CD8 T cells to do so.

Paper-wide results and their limitations: Modeling estimated about three recovered TCR RNA copies per cell, compared with about ten by digital PCR, which implies roughly 30% capture efficiency. In CMV-specific effector cells, clones with more than 20 RNA copies accounted for over 97% of molecules, whereas in naive cells such clones accounted for under 1%. Highly expanded clone sizes could be underestimated because identical TCR molecules may share a barcode. The naive libraries included spiked-in Jurkat TCR RNA (roughly eleven copies' worth), and this Jurkat TCR RNA is not part of the donor repertoire. Without barcode sub-clustering, chimeric consensus sequences inflated TCR diversity; chimeras reached as high as 47%. A single cell's worth of spiked-in Jurkat TCR RNA was reported detectable even among around 970,000 naive CD8 T cells.

The germline V gene sets CDR1 to MNHEY and CDR2 to SVGEGT. The trim is 2 bases for V and 3 bases for J, with a gap of 7 bases between the germline ends. Its CDR3 holds 13 amino acids, cysteine through phenylalanine. The only DNA kept is the CDR3, 39 bases in frame from the first base. Libraries of naive CD8 T cells were generated from about 21,000 to 970,000 sorted cells, with 10%, 30% or 50% of the purified RNA used. Naive CD8 T cells, defined as CD8+CD4-CCR7+CD45RA+, were FACS-sorted into RLT Plus buffer on a BD FACSAria II. To test detection sensitivity, Jurkat RNA equivalent to about ten TCR copies was spiked into samples of about 17,000-1,100,000 naive CD8 T cells. Enrichment of CD8 T cells was performed with RosetteSep CD8+ T Cell Enrichment Cocktail and Ficoll-Paque, after which ACK red cell lysis was carried out.

The sequence links TRBV6-2 or TRBV6-3 to TRBJ1-1; there is no confident call for the D gene. The sequence was obtained from a human donor in good health. Some libraries in this study had Jurkat cell RNA spiked in. The specimen was naive CD8+ T cells from blood, with Jurkat cell RNA spiked in. The sample's cell subset or site, from its label and the paper: FACS-sorted CD8+CD4-CCR7+CD45RA+ naive T cells. The DNA sequence is given as TGTGCCAGCAGTTACGGGGAGGACACTGAAGCTTTCTTT. Translated, this gives CASSYGEDTEAFF.